This section outlines one T cell receptor beta chain sequence together with its context. Its matching antigen is unknown. This entry belongs to a study of T-cell memory formation after mild COVID-19. Study results and caveats: Whether day 37 second-wave clones are SARS-CoV-2-specific was not confirmed.

5'RACE with constant-segment primers built TCRalpha and TCRbeta cDNA libraries with UMIs. In TCRdb, the 5' RACE reads were re-called with MiXCR into one record per CDR3 protein. The table has 470,000 or so distinct CDR3 sequences, approximately 25% seen once. CDR1 KGHDR and CDR2 SFDVKD come from the germline V gene. CDR3 size: 16 residues. V lost 4 bases to trimming and J lost 1 base, with 12 bases between them. The V gene is TRBV24-1, the J gene TRBJ2-2; D unclear. This clonotype originated in an adult woman who had mild COVID-19 (a few samples of this study predate the infection). Cell type and time point are not known. The specimen sequenced was PBMCs or a T cell subset sorted from them (not recorded which). CDR3 protein: CATSDPRTGNTGELFF. The DNA of the CDR3 is TGTGCCACCAGTGACCCGCGGACGGGGAACACCGGGGAGCTGTTTTTT.